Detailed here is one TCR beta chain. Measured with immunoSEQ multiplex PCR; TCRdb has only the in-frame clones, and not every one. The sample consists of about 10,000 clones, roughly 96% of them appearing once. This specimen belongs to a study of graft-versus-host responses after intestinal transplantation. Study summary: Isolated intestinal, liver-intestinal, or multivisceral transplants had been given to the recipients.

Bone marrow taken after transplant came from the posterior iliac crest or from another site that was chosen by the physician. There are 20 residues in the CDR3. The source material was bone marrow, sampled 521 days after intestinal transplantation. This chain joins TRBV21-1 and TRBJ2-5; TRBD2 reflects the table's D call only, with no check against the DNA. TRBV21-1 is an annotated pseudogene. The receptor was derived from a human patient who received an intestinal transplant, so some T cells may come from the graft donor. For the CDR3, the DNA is TGTGCCAGCAGCAAATTAGGTGGGACTAGCGGGATTCATGAAGGGAGGACCCAGTACTTC. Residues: CASSKLGGTSGIHEGRTQYF.